Shown below are 15 T cell receptor beta chains from a single sample sequenced in a study of cytotoxic CD8 clonotypes in ibrutinib-treated CLL. Data came from immunoSEQ multiplex PCR; TCRdb stores just in-frame clones and leaves some out. Among roughly 23,000 clones listed, nearly 80% were seen once. Sequenced material: PBMCs, taken before ibrutinib treatment. Receptors were obtained from a human donor with chronic lymphocytic leukemia.

A single count supports this clone. The V and J genes are TRBV13 and TRBJ1-1; D is unresolved. Germline assignment: CDR1 PRHDT and CDR2 FYEKMQ (reference sequence). CDR3 length equals 17 residues. Trimming stripped 5 bases from V and 1 base from J, with 20 bases between. The CDR3 region has the DNA TGTGCCAGCAGCCCAATTCGGACGGGCCCCAGGAACACTGAAGCTTTCTTT. Encoded protein: CASSPIRTGPRNTEAFF.

The gene calls are TRBV30 and TRBJ2-2, with 7 bases fitting TRBD1. CDR3 size: 14 residues. CDR1 and CDR2 from the germline V gene are GTSNPN and SVGIG (reference sequence). Trimming removed 0 bases from V and 5 bases from J; junction bases left unmatched: 3. CDR3 sequence: CAWSVDRVTGELFF. The CDR3, as DNA: TGTGCCTGGAGTGTCGACAGGGTGACCGGGGAGCTGTTTTTT. Variable domain in full (rest from reference TRBV30 and TRBJ2-2): SQTIHQWPATLVQPVGSPLSLECTVEGTSNPNLYWYRQAAGRGLQLLFYSVGIGQISSEVPQNLSASRPQDRQFILSSKKLLLSDSGFYLCAWSVDRVTGELFFGEGSRLTVL.

The chain couples TRBV27 to TRBJ2-1; no firm D call. The CDR3 is made up of 13 amino acids. V dropped 3 bases and J dropped 6 bases, with 9 bases sitting between them. Germline loops: CDR1 MNHEY, CDR2 SMNVEV (reference sequence). CDR3 sequence (DNA): TGTGCCAGCAGTTTGTCTATTTTCAATGAGCAGTTCTTC. This encodes CASSLSIFNEQFF.

This clone was found a few times. The chain uses TRBV10-3 and TRBJ2-2, with TRBD2 identical over 9 bases. Trimming at V came to 6 bases and at J to 0 bases, leaving 5 bases not matched to a gene. This CDR3 comprises 16 residues. Germline CDR1 and CDR2: ENHRY and SYGVKD. In nucleotides, the CDR3 is TGTGCCATCAGGAGGCGGGAGGGTTCGAACACCGGGGAGCTGTTTTTT. This codes for CAIRRREGSNTGELFF.

This chain connects TRBV2 to TRBJ2-3; the match to TRBD2 covers 13 bases. The CDR3 extends over 19 amino acids. The V and J ends lost 6 bases and 3 bases, in that order; junction bases with no gene match: 15. CDR1 is SNHLY, CDR2 FYNNEI, per germline. CDR3 bases: TGTGCCAGCAGGAGGACTAGCGGGAGAACCATTTCTATGACAGATACGCAGTATTTT. This encodes CASRRTSGRTISMTDTQYF.

J is TRBJ2-3 and V is TRBV9; D possibly corresponds to TRBD1 (5 bases). This CDR3 region has 14 residues. The V gene's germline CDR1 is SGDLS and CDR2 YYNGEE. V dropped 0 bases and J dropped 6 bases, with 11 bases sitting between them. The CDR3 sequence: CASSVEAYRDTQYF. The CDR3 DNA follows: TGTGCCAGCAGCGTAGAGGCATACAGGGATACGCAGTATTTT.

This clone showed up just once. The V and J genes are TRBV19 and TRBJ2-2, with D tentatively TRBD1 or TRBD2 (5 bases each). Germline V gene lookup returns CDR1 LNHDA and CDR2 SQIVND (reference sequence). Trimming stripped 2 bases from V and 5 bases from J, with 15 bases between. The CDR3 length is 16 residues. In nucleotides, the CDR3 is TGTGCCAGTAGTATAAGGGCTGGGACCCGGACCGGGGAGCTGTTTTTT. Its protein product is CASSIRAGTRTGELFF.

This clone was counted a single time. The rearrangement uses TRBV6-5 and TRBJ2-7; a possible D gene is TRBD2 (6 bases). Trimming removed 2 bases at V and 4 bases at J, with 9 bases between. CDR1 is MNHEY and CDR2 is SVGAGI in the germline V gene. The CDR3 sequence is 13 residues long. CDR3 amino acids: CASSYARGYEQYF. CDR3 nucleotide sequence: TGTGCCAGCAGTTACGCCCGGGGGTACGAGCAGTACTTC.

This chain's CDR3 is CASTPEGASGNTIYF. The DNA of the CDR3 is TGTGCCAGTACCCCCGAGGGGGCGTCTGGAAACACCATATATTTT. The J gene is TRBJ1-3, the V gene TRBV19, with 7 bases matching TRBD1. The CDR3 runs to 15 residues. From germline, CDR1 is LNHDA and CDR2 SQIVND (reference sequence). With V trimmed by 7 bases and J by 1 base, 7 bases remained unmatched.

V gene TRBV7-8 combines with J gene TRBJ2-1; 13 bases align to TRBD2. The CDR3 is 20 residues long. The germline V gene encodes CDR1 SGHVS and CDR2 FQNEAQ. V shed 4 bases and J 3 bases; nucleotides not matched to a gene: 15. The CDR3 DNA follows: TGTGCCAGCAGCTCACACCCGGGACTAGCGGGGACCTCGAACTACAATGAGCAGTTCTTC. It is translated as CASSSHPGLAGTSNYNEQFF.

The V and J genes are TRBV29-1 and TRBJ2-5; 9 bases fit TRBD1. CDR1 is SQVTM and CDR2 is ANQGSEA in the germline V gene. Trimming removed 7 bases from V and 4 bases from J; junction bases left unmatched: 7. The CDR3 totals 13 residues. The CDR3 loop reads CSARQGVAETQYF. CDR3 DNA sequence: TGCAGCGCCCGACAGGGGGTGGCAGAGACCCAGTACTTC.

V and J are TRBV2 and TRBJ2-5; 7 nucleotides align to TRBD2. The germline gives CDR1 SNHLY, CDR2 FYNNEI. V lost 4 bases to trimming and J lost 5 bases; unmatched junction nucleotides: 13. The CDR3 is 16 amino acids. DNA of the CDR3: TGTGCCAGCAGTGTGGGAGGGGCTAGCGCTGCGGAGACCCAGTACTTC. It translates to CASSVGGASAAETQYF.

The gene calls are TRBV5-1 and TRBJ2-3, with 10 bases aligning to TRBD2. Germline values: CDR1 SGHRS, CDR2 YFSETQ. The CDR3 has 16 residues. V gave up 4 bases and J gave up 4 bases; unmatched junction bases: 9. The CDR3 spells CASSVTPAGGPDTQYF. CDR3 in DNA: TGCGCCAGCAGCGTCACGCCAGCGGGAGGGCCAGATACGCAGTATTTT.

V gene TRBV5-1 combines with J gene TRBJ2-3; D is unresolved. V was cut by 0 bases and J by 3 bases, with 14 bases left in between. The CDR3 has 16 residues. Germline-derived CDR1 and CDR2 are SGHRS and YFSETQ. CDR3 protein: CASSLERALGTDTQYF. The CDR3 DNA sequence: TGCGCCAGCAGCTTGGAAAGGGCTCTGGGGACAGATACGCAGTATTTT.

This rearrangement joins TRBV6-4 to TRBJ2-1; 7 bases line up with TRBD2. The V segment lost 0 bases and the J segment 4 bases; nucleotides outside the gene matches: 3. The length of the CDR3 is 15 residues. CDR1 MRHNA and CDR2 SNTAGT come from the germline V gene. This chain's CDR3 is CASSDSSSGYNEQFF. The CDR3 DNA is TGTGCCAGCAGTGACTCGAGTAGCGGGTACAATGAGCAGTTCTTC.